A selection of T cell receptor beta chains follows, all from one sample in a study of T cells in narcolepsy. Using immunoSEQ multiplex PCR, the repertoire was profiled, and TCRdb retains in-frame clones only, with some absent. The table records about 25,000 clones, 70% to 90% of them present only once. Sequencing used CD45RA- memory CD4+ T cells from PBMCs. Receptors were obtained from a human donor with narcolepsy. Both conserved end residues are part of each CDR3. A D gene is named only where the DNA matches it firmly. The size entry is marked missing in some rows and otherwise reads once, few, many or a size class.

J	D	size	V	length	DNA	CDR3
TRBJ1-6	-	few	TRBV19	13	TGTGCCAGTAGTGTCGGCGGGAATTCACCCCTCCACTTT	CASSVGGNSPLHF
TRBJ2-1	-	-	TRBV5-6	15	TGTGCCAGCAGCTTGGCTGGAACCGTTGCCAATGAGCAGTTCTTC	CASSLAGTVANEQFF
TRBJ1-2	-	-	TRBV7-2	14	TGTGCCAGCAGCTTAGAGGGCAGGGGTTCTGGCTACACCTTC	CASSLEGRGSGYTF
TRBJ2-5	-	-	TRBV6-6	12	TGTGCCAGCAGTTTACAGAGGGAGACCCAGTACTTC	CASSLQRETQYF
TRBJ2-3	-	-	TRBV7-9	11	TGTGCCAGCGAGGCGATAGATACGCAGTATTTT	CASEAIDTQYF
TRBJ1-1	-	-	TRBV7-2	14	TGTGCCAGCAGCTTAACTCTCGGTAACACTGAAGCTTTCTTT	CASSLTLGNTEAFF
TRBJ2-7	-	-	TRBV19	15	TGTGCCAGTAGTATACAGGTCGGCGGCGCCTACGAGCAGTACTTC	CASSIQVGGAYEQYF
TRBJ2-1	TRBD1	-	TRBV2	13	TGTGCCAGCAGATGGGACAGACACAATGAGCAGTTCTTC	CASRWDRHNEQFF
TRBJ1-5	TRBD1	once	TRBV28	14	TGTGCCAGCAGAACCGACAGGGGTAGTCAGCCCCAGCATTTT	CASRTDRGSQPQHF
TRBJ2-1	-	-	TRBV2	12	TGTGCCAGCCGTGGGTTTGCCAATGAGCAGTTCTTC	CASRGFANEQFF
TRBJ1-1	-	-	TRBV18	13	TGTGCCAGCTCACCACGGGGGAACACTGAAGCTTTCTTT	CASSPRGNTEAFF
TRBJ2-1	-	-	TRBV2	13	TGTGCCAGCCACCAGACTGGATACAATGAGCAGTTCTTC	CASHQTGYNEQFF
TRBJ1-5	-	-	TRBV10-3	12	TGTGCCATCAGTGAGTCGAGTCAGCCCCAGCATTTT	CAISESSQPQHF
TRBJ2-1	TRBD2	-	TRBV14	14	TGTGCCAGCAGCCCACTCCGGGGACTAGACGAGCAGTTCTTC	CASSPLRGLDEQFF
TRBJ2-3	-	-	TRBV5-1	15	TGCGCCAGCAGCTTGTTTGCGGGATGGGGAGATACGCAGTATTTT	CASSLFAGWGDTQYF
TRBJ2-6	-	-	TRBV29-1	18	TGCAGCGTTGAAGATGGAAGGGTCTTGGGCTCTGGGGCCAACGTCCTGACTTTC	CSVEDGRVLGSGANVLTF
TRBJ2-5	-	-	TRBV5-4	13	TGTGCCAGCAGCTTGGGGGCGATTGAGACCCAGTACTTC	CASSLGAIETQYF
TRBJ2-5	-	-	TRBV18	13	TGTGCCAGCTCCCCTCGTCCCCAAGAGACCCAGTACTTC	CASSPRPQETQYF
TRBJ2-2	-	-	TRBV11-3	12	TGTGCCAGCAGCATGAACACCGGGGAGCTGTTTTTT	CASSMNTGELFF
TRBJ1-5	TRBD1	once	TRBV6-6	15	TGTGCCAGCAGAGACGGGACAGGGTTCAATCAGCCCCAGCATTTT	CASRDGTGFNQPQHF
TRBJ2-7	-	once	TRBV18	17	TGTGCCAGCTCACCGCCAGGAAGAGGACTCTTATCCTACGAGCAGTACTTC	CASSPPGRGLLSYEQYF
TRBJ2-5	-	-	TRBV6-1	13	TGTGCCAGCAGTGAAGCGCATAGGGAGACCCAGTACTTC	CASSEAHRETQYF
TRBJ2-3	TRBD2	-	TRBV29-1	17	TGCAGCGTTGAAGATCCTGCTACTAGCGGGCACACAGATACGCAGTATTTT	CSVEDPATSGHTDTQYF
TRBJ2-5	-	few	TRBV19	16	TGTGCCAGTAGTAGAGGGCCTTTGGGGAGTCGTGAGACCCAGTACTTC	CASSRGPLGSRETQYF
TRBJ2-2	-	medium-sized	TRBV19	15	TGTGCCAGTAGTATTGGCAGGCGTGAGACCGGGGAGCTGTTTTTT	CASSIGRRETGELFF
TRBJ1-5	TRBD1	-	TRBV6-5	14	TGTGCCAGCAGCGCAGGGGGCCCACATCAGCCCCAGCATTTT	CASSAGGPHQPQHF
TRBJ2-3	-	-	TRBV29-1	15	TGCAGCGTTTCCCCCGGGATGACTAGCACAGATACGCAGTATTTT	CSVSPGMTSTDTQYF
TRBJ1-5	-	-	TRBV30	12	TGTGCCTGGAGTTGGGGAGGGCAGCCCCAGCATTTT	CAWSWGGQPQHF
TRBJ1-5	-	-	TRBV7-2	14	TGTGCCAGCAGCTTTGATGCTAGCAATCAGCCCCAGCATTTT	CASSFDASNQPQHF
TRBJ2-3	TRBD2	-	TRBV6-1	15	TGTGCCAGCAGTGTAAGCGGGAGGTTAACAGATACGCAGTATTTT	CASSVSGRLTDTQYF
TRBJ2-7	TRBD1	-	TRBV27	15	TGTGCCAGCAGTTCCCCGGGACAGGGGTTAGTGGCGCAGTACTTC	CASSSPGQGLVAQYF
TRBJ2-7	TRBD2	-	TRBV18	16	TGTGCCAGCTCATCATACTCGAGCGGGAGTAAGATCGAGCAGTACTTC	CASSSYSSGSKIEQYF
TRBJ2-3	TRBD1	-	TRBV6-5	16	TGTGCCAGCAGTTCGCTGGCAGGGGGTGGCACAGATACGCAGTATTTT	CASSSLAGGGTDTQYF
TRBJ2-3	-	-	TRBV7-2	11	TGTGCCAGCATCGACAGGGATACGCAGTATTTT	CASIDRDTQYF
TRBJ2-4	TRBD2	-	TRBV19	18	TGTGCCAGTAGTTCCCCACATTCTAGCGGGAGGGCCGCATACATTCAGTACTTC	CASSSPHSSGRAAYIQYF
TRBJ1-4	-	-	TRBV19	15	TGTGCCAGTAGTATTGATTGGGGTTCCGGTGAAAAACTGTTTTTT	CASSIDWGSGEKLFF
TRBJ2-3	-	-	TRBV5-1	12	TGCGCCAGCGGAGATAAGACCGATACGCAGTATTTT	CASGDKTDTQYF
TRBJ1-1	-	-	TRBV2	13	TGTGCCAGCAGGGACAGACTAGGGACTGAAGCTTTCTTT	CASRDRLGTEAFF
TRBJ1-1	-	-	TRBV5-8	15	TGTGCCAGCAGCCTCCCCCGGCGGACGCACACTGAAGCTTTCTTT	CASSLPRRTHTEAFF
TRBJ2-1	TRBD2	-	TRBV5-8	16	TGTGCCAGCAGCCAAGGCAGACTAGCGGGAAACAATGAGCAGTTCTTC	CASSQGRLAGNNEQFF
TRBJ2-3	-	-	TRBV7-6	12	TGTGCCAGCAGCCTAGGAGCGGGTACGCAGTATTTT	CASSLGAGTQYF
TRBJ2-3	TRBD2	-	TRBV5-4	15	TGTGCCAGCAGCTCCGGGAGGGCCTACACAGATACGCAGTATTTT	CASSSGRAYTDTQYF
TRBJ1-5	-	once	TRBV12-5	13	TGTGCTAGTGGTTTGTGGCCTCATCAGCCCCAGCATTTT	CASGLWPHQPQHF
TRBJ1-5	TRBD1	-	TRBV6-6	15	TGTGCCAGCAGACCGGGACAGGGTTGGAATCAGCCCCAGCATTTT	CASRPGQGWNQPQHF
TRBJ1-2	-	-	TRBV28	14	TGTGCCAGCAGTGGGACGGATGAAAACTATGGCTACACCTTC	CASSGTDENYGYTF
TRBJ2-7	-	-	TRBV13	12	TGTGCCAGCAGCTTGAAAGAGTACGAGCAGTACTTC	CASSLKEYEQYF
TRBJ2-7	-	-	TRBV21-1	17	TGTGCCAGCAGCAAAGAAAGTCTGCCAGGTAGGACCTACGAGCAGTACTTC	CASSKESLPGRTYEQYF